These 2 T cell receptor beta chains were sequenced from one sample in a study of T cell responses to AZD1222 COVID-19 vaccine. Some clones are missing from TCRdb's copy, which holds only in-frame ones; the method was immunoSEQ multiplex PCR. The table has about 140,000 clones, around 92% seen once; the top ten hold 1.3% to 1.5%. Sequenced here: peripheral blood, sampled on day 0 of AZD1222 vaccination. The receptors shown here come from an adult in good health.

The sample holds a few counts of this clone. The chain is built from TRBV5-4 and TRBJ2-1; TRBD2 agrees at 8 bases. The V segment lost 2 bases and the J segment 7 bases; nucleotides outside the gene matches: 11. Germline loops: CDR1 SGHNT, CDR2 YYREEE (reference sequence). The CDR3 contains 16 residues. CDR3 DNA: TGTGCCAGCAGCTTCGAGGCGGGGGGACGGACGAATGAGCAGTTCTTC. Translation: CASSFEAGGRTNEQFF. The entire variable domain, with the rest obtained from reference TRBV5-4 and TRBJ2-1, is as follows: ETGVTQSPTHLIKTRGQQVTLRCSSQSGHNTVSWYQQALGQGPQFIFQYYREEENGRGNFPPRFSGLQFPNYSSELNVNALELDDSALYLCASSFEAGGRTNEQFFGPGTRLTVL.

The chain has TRBV27 and TRBJ1-4; the D gene is possibly TRBD1 (5 bases). Trimming removed 6 bases at V and 6 bases at J, with 11 bases between. The CDR3 extends over 13 amino acids. Germline V gene data show CDR1 as MNHEY and CDR2 as SMNVEV (reference sequence). CDR3 amino acids: CASRPREDEKLFF. DNA of the CDR3: TGTGCCAGCAGGCCCAGGGAAGATGAAAAACTGTTTTTT.